This passage covers 14 T cell receptor beta chains from one sample sequenced in a study of blood T cell repertoires in COVID-19. Sequenced by immunoSEQ multiplex PCR; TCRdb stores in-frame clones only, minus some. The table lists 150,000 or so clones, approximately 91% of them singletons. The sequenced sample was peripheral blood. The receptors stem from a man aged 18 to 29 with acute or convalescent COVID-19.

The chain is built from TRBV11-3 and TRBJ1-1; D is undetermined. This CDR3 spans 14 amino acids. Germline CDR1 SGHNT, CDR2 YENEEA. Trimming shortened V by 0 bases and J by 1 base, and 6 bases separated the two germline ends. CDR3 amino acids: CASSLDSSNTEAFF. CDR3 sequence (DNA): TGTGCCAGCAGCTTAGATTCATCGAACACTGAAGCTTTCTTT.

This clone has just one count. The CDR3 DNA reads TGTGCCAGTAGTATAATTGAAACTCGAGGGATCAAGACTGAAGCTTTCTTT. This encodes CASSIIETRGIKTEAFF. The chain carries TRBV19 and TRBJ1-1; unclear D gene. CDR1 LNHDA and CDR2 SQIVND come from the germline V gene (reference sequence). This CDR3 is built from 17 residues. Trimming pared 2 bases from V and 5 bases from J, leaving 21 bases between.

This clone was detected ten times or more. The V gene is TRBV19, the J gene TRBJ1-3, with D unresolved. Germline V gene sequence: CDR1 LNHDA, CDR2 SQIVND (reference sequence). V was cut by 10 bases and J by 4 bases, with 14 bases left in between. The CDR3 is 13 amino acids. DNA of the CDR3: TGTGCCACCGGGTCTTCAGCGGGAAACACCATATATTTT. Protein sequence: CATGSSAGNTIYF.

This clone is classed as medium-sized (0.01 to 0.1%). V is TRBV2 and J is TRBJ2-1, with TRBD2 as a possible D gene (6 bases). Trimming took off 3 bases at V and 8 bases at J, with 11 bases between the two ends. CDR3 length equals 13 residues. Germline V gene sequence: CDR1 SNHLY, CDR2 FYNNEI. The chain's CDR3 is CASSDGTAHEQFF. The DNA for the CDR3 is TGTGCCAGCAGTGATGGGACTGCCCATGAGCAGTTCTTC.

This clone has only one observation. The rearrangement links TRBV19 to TRBJ1-2; D gene unclear. Germline V lookup: CDR1 LNHDA, CDR2 SQIVND (reference sequence). CDR3 length: 11 amino acids. V was trimmed by 2 bases and J by 5 bases, leaving 3 bases between them. The CDR3 reads CASSIQYGYTF. CDR3 sequence (DNA): TGTGCCAGTAGTATACAGTATGGCTACACCTTC.

The gene calls are TRBV11-2 and TRBJ2-1, with 11 bases identical to TRBD2. There are 15 residues in the CDR3. Germline V gives CDR1 SGHAT, CDR2 FQNNGV. J gave up 5 bases and V 2 bases, and 2 bases lay outside the gene matches. The CDR3 loop reads CASSLLAGGNNEQFF. The CDR3 DNA follows: TGTGCCAGCAGCTTATTAGCGGGGGGGAACAATGAGCAGTTCTTC.

This chain links TRBV12-3 or TRBV12-4 with TRBJ1-3; possibly TRBD1 for D (6 bases). The CDR3 consists of 13 residues. V lost 6 bases, J lost 2 bases, and 8 bases lay in between. CDR3 loop: CASSPGAGNTIYF. For the CDR3, the DNA is TGTGCCAGCAGCCCAGGGGCTGGAAACACCATATATTTT.

V usage is TRBV12-3 or TRBV12-4 and J usage is TRBJ2-3; TRBD1 agrees at 7 bases. After removal of 3 bases from V and 7 bases from J, the junction contained 4 bases not matched to a gene. The CDR3 has 13 amino acids. The CDR3 loop reads CASSFNRGNTQYF. The CDR3 region has the DNA TGTGCCAGCAGTTTTAACAGGGGAAATACGCAGTATTTT.

This clone was seen only once. J is TRBJ1-1 and V is TRBV5-1; 10 nucleotides match TRBD1. V trimming: 6 bases; J trimming: 5 bases; junction bases outside the gene matches: 10. Looked up from germline, CDR1 is SGHRS and CDR2 is YFSETQ. The CDR3 runs to 15 residues. Here the CDR3 reads CASTFDGTGATEAFF. In DNA, the CDR3 is TGCGCCAGCACCTTTGACGGGACAGGGGCGACTGAAGCTTTCTTT.

Here the CDR3 DNA reads TGTGCCAGCAGTTACTCCCAGGGTGGGTTCGGCTACGAGCAGTACTTC. It codes for CASSYSQGGFGYEQYF. This chain connects TRBV6-6 to TRBJ2-7, with D possibly matching TRBD1 (5 bases). This CDR3 has 16 residues. CDR1 and CDR2 from the germline V gene are MNHNY and SVGAGI (reference sequence). V dropped 0 bases and J dropped 3 bases, with 15 bases sitting between them.

This sequence joins TRBV2 and TRBJ2-4; possible D gene TRBD1, 5 bases. Germline V lookup: CDR1 SNHLY, CDR2 FYNNEI. The CDR3 length is 20 residues. The V gene lost 0 bases and the J gene lost 0 bases, with 21 bases spanning the gap. The CDR3 DNA follows: TGTGCCAGCAGTGAAGCGGTCTTCATCGACAGTTCACTAGCCAAAAACATTCAGTACTTC. Encoded protein: CASSEAVFIDSSLAKNIQYF.

The chain's CDR3 is CASGTGNTEAFF. CDR3 in DNA: TGTGCCAGCGGGACAGGGAACACTGAAGCTTTCTTT. The chain combines TRBV11-3 with TRBJ1-1, with 8 bases matching TRBD1. The germline CDR1 and CDR2 sequences are SGHNT and YENEEA. J gave up 1 base and V 8 bases, and 0 bases lay outside the gene matches. The CDR3 has 12 residues.

This chain uses TRBV18 with TRBJ1-2, with a possible D match to TRBD1 (6 bases). Trimming pared 1 base from V and 13 bases from J, leaving 13 bases between. From germline, CDR1 is KGHSH and CDR2 LQKENI. The CDR3 is 12 amino acids. The DNA for the CDR3 is TGTGCCAGCTCACCACTATCAGGGGCTAGCACCTTC. It translates to CASSPLSGASTF.

The chain uses TRBV5-4 and TRBJ2-7, with TRBD2 matching over 7 bases. The CDR3 sequence is 14 residues long. V was clipped by 3 bases and J by 2 bases; unmatched bases: 5. Germline V gene lookup returns CDR1 SGHNT and CDR2 YYREEE (reference sequence). CDR3 sequence reads: CASSWQREPYEQYF. Here the CDR3 DNA reads TGTGCCAGCAGCTGGCAGCGGGAACCCTACGAGCAGTACTTC.